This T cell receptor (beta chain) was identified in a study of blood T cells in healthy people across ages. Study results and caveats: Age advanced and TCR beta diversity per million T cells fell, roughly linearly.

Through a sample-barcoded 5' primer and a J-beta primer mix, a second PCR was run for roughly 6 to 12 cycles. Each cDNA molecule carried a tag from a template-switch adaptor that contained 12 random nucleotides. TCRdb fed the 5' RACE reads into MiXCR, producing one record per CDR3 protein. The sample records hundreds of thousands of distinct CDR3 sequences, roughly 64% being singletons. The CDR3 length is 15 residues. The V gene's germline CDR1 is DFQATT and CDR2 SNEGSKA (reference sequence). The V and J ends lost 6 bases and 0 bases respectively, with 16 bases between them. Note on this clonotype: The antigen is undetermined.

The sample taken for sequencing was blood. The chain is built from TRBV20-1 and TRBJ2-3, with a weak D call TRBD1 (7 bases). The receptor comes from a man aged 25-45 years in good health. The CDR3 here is CSARDSAPSTDTQYF. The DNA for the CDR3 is TGCAGTGCGCGGGACAGCGCACCTAGCACAGATACGCAGTATTTT.